The 27 T cell receptor beta chains in this list originate from one sample, sequenced in a study of T cells in Graves' hyperthyroidism and ophthalmopathy. TCR beta CDR3 regions were amplified from RNA transcripts. HTBI primers were employed in a first-round RT-PCR of the TCR CDR3. Using its own MiXCR run on the multiplex PCR reads, TCRdb lists one record per CDR3 protein. The sample holds hundreds of thousands of distinct CDR3 sequences; approximately 19% are singletons and the top ten take about 40%. Sequencing input: blood. The receptors stem from a man aged 50-59 years with Graves' ophthalmopathy.

This clonotype has just a few counts. The chain uses TRBV5-1 and TRBJ1-1; 9 bases agree with TRBD1. The CDR3 covers 17 residues. Germline V gives CDR1 SGHRS, CDR2 YFSETQ. The V segment lost 0 bases and the J segment 0 bases; nucleotides outside the gene matches: 6. CDR3 DNA: TGCGCCAGCAGCTTGGGTGGACAGGGGCGATTGAACACTGAAGCTTTCTTT. It encodes CASSLGGQGRLNTEAFF.

The CDR3 DNA follows: TGTGCCAGCAGTGAAGGGAGGGGCCCGGGGAAACTGTTTTTT. It is translated as CASSEGRGPGKLFF. The V call is TRBV2, the J call TRBJ1-4; D may be TRBD1 (5 bases). V lost 1 base and J 11 bases, leaving 14 bases between the germline ends. The CDR3 is 14 amino acids. The germline V gene encodes CDR1 SNHLY and CDR2 FYNNEI.

This clonotype has a handful of counts. The chain is built from TRBV7-9 and TRBJ1-1; D is unclear. The CDR3 runs to 14 residues. The germline CDR1 and CDR2 sequences are SEHNR and FQNEAQ (reference sequence). V lost 0 bases to trimming and J lost 4 bases, with 9 bases between them. DNA of the CDR3: TGTGCCAGCAGCTTAGCCACCCCGGGCACTGAAGCTTTCTTT. Amino acids: CASSLATPGTEAFF. Together with reference TRBV7-9 and TRBJ1-1, the CDR3 gives the full variable domain: DTGVSQNPRHKITKRGQNVTFRCDPISEHNRLYWYRQTLGQGPEFLTYFQNEAQLEKSRLLSDRFSAERPKGSFSTLEIQRTEQGDSAMYLCASSLATPGTEAFFGQGTRLTVV.

This clonotype was counted at least ten times. The V gene is TRBV3-1, the J gene TRBJ2-3; tentatively, D is TRBD2 (6 bases). There are 14 residues in the CDR3. The V gene's germline CDR1 is LGHDT and CDR2 YNNKEL (reference sequence). Trimming took off 10 bases at V and 4 bases at J, with 18 bases between the two ends. The CDR3 loop is CATTRDLTADTQYF. Written as DNA, the CDR3 is TGTGCCACCACCCGGGACTTAACGGCAGATACGCAGTATTTT.

The rearrangement uses TRBV6-1 and TRBJ2-1; D perhaps matches TRBD2 (6 bases). V was trimmed by 2 bases and J by 8 bases, leaving 13 bases between them. CDR1 and CDR2 from the germline V gene are MNHNS and SASEGT. This CDR3 spans 14 amino acids. Written as DNA, the CDR3 is TGTGCCAGCAGTGAACCCGGGGGAGGCGATGAGCAGTTCTTC. Translated: CASSEPGGGDEQFF.

The CDR3, as DNA: TGTGCCATCAGTGGGGGCGGCTCCTACAATGAGCAGTTCTTC. This codes for CAISGGGSYNEQFF. The chain combines TRBV10-3 with TRBJ2-1, with TRBD1 as a possible D gene (5 bases). V shed 4 bases and J shed 0 bases, with 7 bases lying between them. The germline V gene has CDR1 ENHRY and CDR2 SYGVKD. This CDR3 is 14 amino acids long.

This clonotype has ten or more counts. This chain joins TRBV10-1 and TRBJ2-5; 12 bases agree with TRBD2. Germline CDR1 and CDR2: WNHNN and SYGVQD (reference sequence). Trimming cost V 3 bases and J 2 bases; bases outside gene matches: 1. CDR3 length: 15 amino acids. CDR3 coding DNA: TGCGCCAGCAGTGATGGGACTAGCGGGCAAGAGACCCAGTACTTC. Translating it yields CASSDGTSGQETQYF.

Many counts were recorded for this clonotype. J is TRBJ2-1 and V is TRBV2; TRBD1 might be the D (5 bases). CDR1 SNHLY and CDR2 FYNNEI come from the germline V gene. The CDR3 covers 13 residues. Trimming removed 5 bases from V and 4 bases from J, with 9 bases in between. CDR3 DNA sequence: TGTGCCAGCAGTTGGGGCTTATACAATGAGCAGTTCTTC. Encoded protein: CASSWGLYNEQFF. The whole variable domain, filled in from reference TRBV2 and TRBJ2-1, reads EPEVTQTPSHQVTQMGQEVILRCVPISNHLYFYWYRQILGQKVEFLVSFYNNEISEKSEIFDDQFSVERPDGSNFTLKIRSTKLEDSAMYFCASSWGLYNEQFFGPGTRLTVL.

This clonotype was detected ten times or more. The chain is built from TRBV11-2 and TRBJ2-1; D possibly corresponds to TRBD2 (6 bases). The V gene lost 0 bases and the J gene lost 1 base, with 13 bases spanning the gap. CDR3 size: 17 residues. Germline CDR1 reads SGHAT; CDR2 reads FQNNGV. CDR3 coding DNA: TGTGCCAGCAGCTTAGATCTCCCTAGCGCATCCTACAATGAGCAGTTCTTC. It yields the protein CASSLDLPSASYNEQFF.

In this sample, this clonotype turned up many times. The rearrangement joins TRBV6-2 or TRBV6-3 to TRBJ2-7; 7 nucleotides line up with TRBD2. Germline-derived CDR1 and CDR2 are MNHEY and SVGEGT. V shed 2 bases and J 2 bases; nucleotides not matched to a gene: 3. The CDR3 covers 14 residues. CDR3 coding DNA: TGTGCCAGCAGTTACCGGAGCGGGACCTACGAGCAGTACTTC. Protein sequence: CASSYRSGTYEQYF.

The rearrangement uses TRBV28 and TRBJ2-1; 8 nucleotides agree with TRBD2. J was trimmed by 7 bases and V by 4 bases; bases with no gene match: 6. Germline V CDR1 and CDR2: MDHEN, SYDVKM. CDR3 size: 14 residues. This chain's CDR3 is CASSSSGRANEQFF. The CDR3 DNA reads as TGTGCCAGCAGTTCGAGCGGGAGAGCGAATGAGCAGTTCTTC.

Only a few counts were recorded for this clonotype. The J gene is TRBJ2-1, the V gene TRBV6-1; no clear D gene. This CDR3 is built from 13 residues. Trimming took 6 bases from V and 4 from J, leaving 10 bases between them. Germline V gene data show CDR1 as MNHNS and CDR2 as SASEGT. CDR3 in amino acids: CASRVLPYNEQFF. The CDR3 region has the DNA TGTGCCAGCAGAGTACTTCCATACAATGAGCAGTTCTTC.

The gene calls are TRBV28 and TRBJ2-2; tentative D call: TRBD1 (6 bases). Germline V gives CDR1 MDHEN, CDR2 SYDVKM. V gave up 0 bases and J gave up 3 bases, with 8 bases separating them. This CDR3 spans 15 amino acids. The CDR3 region has the DNA TGTGCCAGCAGTTTATGGTCAGGGGACACCGGGGAGCTGTTTTTT. Amino acids: CASSLWSGDTGELFF.

This chain links TRBV27 with TRBJ2-7, with TRBD2 as a possible D gene (6 bases). V was shortened by 7 bases and J by 4 bases, with 11 bases between the two germline ends. The CDR3 spans 12 residues. Germline V gene data show CDR1 as MNHEY and CDR2 as SMNVEV (reference sequence). The CDR3 sequence is CASMGGLYEQYF. For the CDR3, the DNA is TGTGCCAGCATGGGGGGTCTTTACGAGCAGTACTTC.

There are many counts of this clonotype. This chain joins TRBV28 and TRBJ1-4; tentatively, D is TRBD1 (6 bases). Trimming took off 3 bases at V and 8 bases at J, with 13 bases between the two ends. The CDR3 sequence is 14 residues long. Germline V CDR1 and CDR2: MDHEN, SYDVKM. CDR3 residues: CASSLGGEDEKLFF. DNA of the CDR3: TGTGCCAGCAGTTTGGGGGGCGAGGACGAAAAACTGTTTTTT.

The table lists this clonotype with a few counts. In DNA, the CDR3 is TGCAGCGTTGAAGAGACAGGGTGGGATGGCTACACCTTC. Amino acid sequence: CSVEETGWDGYTF. The chain is built from TRBV29-1 and TRBJ1-2; 7 nucleotides line up with TRBD1. Germline CDR1 SQVTM, CDR2 ANQGSEA. V lost 0 bases and J lost 6; bases outside the gene matches: 4. This CDR3 is 13 amino acids long.

There are a few counts of this clonotype. This chain connects TRBV10-3 to TRBJ2-2; TRBD2 aligns across 9 bases. V dropped 5 bases and J dropped 6; count of bases not matched to a gene: 4. Germline V gene sequence: CDR1 ENHRY, CDR2 SYGVKD. This CDR3 has 14 residues. CDR3 region: CAISRTSVAGELFF. CDR3 DNA sequence: TGTGCCATCAGTCGGACTAGCGTTGCCGGGGAGCTGTTTTTT.

This clonotype was seen a handful of times. This chain links TRBV14 with TRBJ1-6; no clear D gene. The CDR3 is 13 amino acids. Deletions cut 4 bases from V and 3 bases from J, with 4 bases between. Germline V lookup: CDR1 SGHDN, CDR2 FVKESK. This CDR3 reads CASSRDYNSPLHF. The CDR3 coding sequence is TGTGCCAGCAGCCGGGACTATAATTCACCCCTCCACTTT.

The chain combines TRBV28 with TRBJ2-7, with 8 bases lining up with TRBD2. The V segment lost 7 bases and the J segment 1 base; nucleotides outside the gene matches: 12. The CDR3 is 16 amino acids. CDR1 and CDR2 from the germline V gene are MDHEN and SYDVKM. This chain's CDR3 is CASINTSGGGSYEQYF. CDR3 in DNA: TGTGCCAGCATTAATACTAGCGGAGGCGGGTCCTACGAGCAGTACTTC.

This clonotype was observed a handful of times. V usage is TRBV10-3 and J usage is TRBJ2-7; 10 bases line up with TRBD2. The CDR3 covers 16 residues. Germline CDR1 is ENHRY and CDR2 is SYGVKD. V lost 4 bases to trimming and J lost 2 bases; unmatched junction nucleotides: 8. The CDR3 DNA reads TGTGCCATCAGTGCATTCCTAGCGGGAGTTACCTACGAGCAGTACTTC. The encoded protein is CAISAFLAGVTYEQYF.

This clonotype has a count of ten or more. V is TRBV6-1 and J is TRBJ2-7; 11 bases fit TRBD2. The CDR3 runs to 16 residues. J lost 2 bases, V lost 6 bases, and 9 bases had no gene match. The germline CDR1 and CDR2 sequences are MNHNS and SASEGT. CDR3 nucleotides: TGTGCCAGCAGAACCCGCGGGACTAGCGGAACCTACGAGCAGTACTTC. Protein: CASRTRGTSGTYEQYF.

This clonotype was seen repeatedly, ten times or more. The J gene is TRBJ1-5, the V gene TRBV28, with D possibly matching TRBD1 (6 bases). V lost 11 bases to trimming and J lost 0 bases, with 11 bases between them. Germline V lookup: CDR1 MDHEN, CDR2 SYDVKM. CDR3 length equals 13 residues. This chain's CDR3 is CAGAGDSNQPQHF. DNA of the CDR3: TGTGCCGGCGCAGGGGATAGCAATCAGCCCCAGCATTTT. Variable domain in full (rest from reference TRBV28 and TRBJ1-5): DVKVTQSSRYLVKRTGEKVFLECVQDMDHENMFWYRQDPGLGLRLIYFSYDVKMKEKGDIPEGYSVSREKKERFSLILESASTNQTSMYLCAGAGDSNQPQHFGDGTRLSIL.

This clonotype came up many times. The chain links TRBV2 to TRBJ2-3; the D gene is possibly TRBD2 (5 bases). The germline V gene has CDR1 SNHLY and CDR2 FYNNEI. V lost 6 bases and J 2 bases, leaving 15 bases between the germline ends. CDR3 size: 15 residues. DNA of the CDR3: TGTGCCAGCAGCTCCGGACTGGTATTCACAGATACGCAGTATTTT. It translates to CASSSGLVFTDTQYF.

This clonotype was found many times. The genes are TRBV6-1 and TRBJ1-5; D is unclear. V lost 1 base, J lost 9 bases, and 10 bases lay in between. The CDR3 has 13 residues. Germline V gene sequence: CDR1 MNHNS, CDR2 SASEGT. The CDR3 here is CASSEESYTPQHF. The CDR3 DNA follows: TGTGCCAGCAGTGAAGAATCGTATACGCCCCAGCATTTT.

This clonotype was counted only a few times. The V gene is TRBV6-2 or TRBV6-3, the J gene TRBJ2-5, with D tentatively TRBD2 (7 bases). This CDR3 is 18 amino acids long. Trimming removed 5 bases at V and 6 bases at J, with 28 bases between. Germline CDR1 MNHEY, CDR2 SVGEGT. CDR3 in amino acids: CASSGNTGEGGRLKTQYF. In nucleotides, the CDR3 is TGTGCCAGCAGTGGAAATACCGGCGAGGGGGGGCGCTTAAAGACCCAGTACTTC.

Many counts were recorded for this clonotype. This chain joins TRBV20-1 and TRBJ2-7; TRBD2 aligns across 16 bases. This CDR3 is 18 amino acids long. The germline V gene has CDR1 DFQATT and CDR2 SNEGSKA (reference sequence). With 1 base clipped from V and 3 bases from J, the junction kept 9 bases outside the gene matches. In DNA form, the CDR3 reads TGCAGTGCTAGAGCAGGGACTGGGACTAGCGGGAGGGGCTACGAGCAGTACTTC. Translation: CSARAGTGTSGRGYEQYF.

This clonotype was detected a few times. The chain combines TRBV5-5 with TRBJ2-1; 10 nucleotides agree with TRBD1. This CDR3 has 14 amino acids. Germline CDR1 SGHKS, CDR2 YYEKEE (reference sequence). V lost 4 bases and J lost 7; bases outside the gene matches: 5. The CDR3 here is CASSPGTGENEQFF. CDR3 DNA sequence: TGTGCCAGCAGCCCCGGGACAGGGGAAAATGAGCAGTTCTTC.